This TCR beta chain was documented in a study of cytomegalovirus exposure and HLA in healthy donors. Only a few counts were recorded for this clone. Its cognate antigen is unknown. Primers for the PCR totalled 60 Vbeta and 13 Jbeta. Generated by immunoSEQ multiplex PCR, the TCRdb table keeps only in-frame clones and is missing some. This table holds roughly 180,000 clones, about 75% found once. Study-wide results and limits: TCR beta chain V- and J-gene trimming was linked, in a later analysis, to a missense variant in DCLRE1C. TCR association rates varied by HLA locus in a later analysis, with DRB1 highest and HLA-C lowest. In a later analysis, more than 15,000 TCR beta sequences were associated with HLA alleles at 0.05 false discovery rate.

With 0 bases clipped from V and 3 bases from J, the junction kept 5 bases outside the gene matches. The CDR3 contains 15 residues. Each donor was nominally healthy when sampled (though unrecorded immune exposures were likely). The V gene is TRBV5-3, the J gene TRBJ2-7, with TRBD2 matching 8 bases. TRBV5-3 is filed as an ORF, its function uncertain. This clonotype originated in a female donor in good health and CMV-seronegative. The specimen sequenced was PBMCs. The DNA for the CDR3 is TGTGCCAGAAGCTTGGCCCTTAGCGGGGTCTACGAGCAGTACTTC. This encodes CARSLALSGVYEQYF.